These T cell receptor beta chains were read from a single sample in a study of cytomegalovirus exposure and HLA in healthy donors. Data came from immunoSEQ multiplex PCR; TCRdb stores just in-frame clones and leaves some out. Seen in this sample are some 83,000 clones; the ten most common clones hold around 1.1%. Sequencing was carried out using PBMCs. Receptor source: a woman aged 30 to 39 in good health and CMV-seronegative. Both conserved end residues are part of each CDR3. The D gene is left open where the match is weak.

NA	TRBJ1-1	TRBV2	CASSEEQNTEAFF	TGTGCCAGCAGTGAAGAACAGAACACTGAAGCTTTCTTT
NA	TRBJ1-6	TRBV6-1	CASSDQPTGRNNSPLHF	TGTGCCAGCAGTGATCAACCGACAGGTCGCAATAATTCACCCCTCCACTTT
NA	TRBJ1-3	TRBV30	CAWNQESGNTIYF	TGTGCCTGGAATCAGGAATCTGGAAACACCATATATTTT
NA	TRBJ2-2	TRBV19	CASSPSRGSAGELFF	TGTGCCAGTAGTCCCTCTAGAGGGAGCGCCGGGGAGCTGTTTTTT
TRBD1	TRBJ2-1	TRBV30	CAWGGQSDNEQFF	TGTGCCTGGGGGGGACAGTCTGACAATGAGCAGTTCTTC
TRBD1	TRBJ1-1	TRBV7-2	CASSLTDRGEAFF	TGTGCCAGCAGCTTAACCGACAGGGGGGAAGCTTTCTTT
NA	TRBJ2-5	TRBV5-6	CASSLGRGLGETQYF	TGTGCCAGCAGCTTGGGAAGGGGTCTAGGAGAGACCCAGTACTTC
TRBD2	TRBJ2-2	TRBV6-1	CASSEMRLAAPNTGELFF	TGTGCCAGCAGTGAAATGAGACTAGCGGCACCGAACACCGGGGAGCTGTTTTTT
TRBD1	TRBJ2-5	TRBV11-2	CASSLIRGRLETQYF	TGTGCCAGCAGTCTCATCAGGGGGCGTTTAGAGACCCAGTACTTC
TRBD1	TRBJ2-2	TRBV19	CASSMLGGRTGELFF	TGTGCCAGTAGTATGTTAGGGGGCCGGACCGGGGAGCTGTTTTTT
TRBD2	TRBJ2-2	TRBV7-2	CASSVGLAGGPGGELFF	TGTGCCAGCAGCGTAGGACTAGCGGGGGGGCCAGGCGGGGAGCTGTTTTTT
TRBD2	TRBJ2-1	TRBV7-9	CASSSTGTRAYNEQFF	TGTGCCAGCAGCTCTACTGGGACTAGAGCCTACAATGAGCAGTTCTTC
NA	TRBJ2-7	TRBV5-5	CASSRGQNNYEQYF	TGTGCCAGCAGCCGGGGACAAAACAACTACGAGCAGTACTTC
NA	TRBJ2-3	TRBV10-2	CASTEGYTQYF	TGCGCCAGCACCGAGGGATATACGCAGTATTTT
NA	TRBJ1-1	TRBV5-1	CASSLNINTEAFF	TGCGCCAGCAGCTTGAACATAAACACTGAAGCTTTCTTT
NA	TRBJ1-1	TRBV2	CASSQGTRPVGTEAFF	TGTGCCAGCAGTCAAGGGACACGGCCCGTAGGGACTGAAGCTTTCTTT
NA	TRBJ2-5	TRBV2	CASSEGTVGVETQYF	TGTGCCAGCAGTGAAGGGACAGTGGGCGTAGAGACCCAGTACTTC
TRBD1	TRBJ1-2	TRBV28	CASSQGQGEGYTF	TGTGCCAGCAGCCAGGGACAGGGTGAAGGCTACACCTTC
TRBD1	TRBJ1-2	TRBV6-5	CASSYLRTGGSYGYTF	TGTGCCAGCAGTTACCTCAGGACAGGGGGGTCCTATGGCTACACCTTC
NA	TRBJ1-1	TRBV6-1	CASSRGENTEAFF	TGTGCCAGCAGTAGAGGTGAGAACACTGAAGCTTTCTTT
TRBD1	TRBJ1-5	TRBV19	CASSGQGGSNQPQHF	TGTGCCAGTAGTGGACAGGGGGGGAGCAATCAGCCCCAGCATTTT
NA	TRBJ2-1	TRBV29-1	CSVRPREDNEQFF	TGCAGCGTGCGGCCACGAGAGGACAATGAGCAGTTCTTC
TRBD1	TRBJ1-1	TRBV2	CASRDTGGGTEAFF	TGTGCCAGCAGGGATACAGGGGGCGGCACTGAAGCTTTCTTT
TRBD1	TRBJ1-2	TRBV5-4	CASSSGTGMGYGYTF	TGTGCCAGCAGCTCCGGGACAGGGATGGGCTATGGCTACACCTTC
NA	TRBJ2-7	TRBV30	CAWSALARRPSHGQYF	TGTGCCTGGAGTGCTCTAGCTCGCCGGCCAAGTCACGGGCAGTACTTC
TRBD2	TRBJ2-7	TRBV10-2	CASSELAGIYEQYF	TGCGCCAGCAGTGAGTTAGCGGGGATATACGAGCAGTACTTC
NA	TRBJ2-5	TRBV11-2	CASSFGAGKETQYF	TGTGCCAGCAGCTTCGGGGCGGGAAAAGAGACCCAGTACTTC
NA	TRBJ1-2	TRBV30	CAWSILSGYQGYTF	TGTGCCTGGAGTATCCTTTCGGGGTATCAAGGCTACACCTTC
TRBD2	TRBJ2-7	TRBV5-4	CASSRGGGVLYEQYF	TGTGCCAGCAGCCGGGGGGGTGGAGTCCTCTACGAGCAGTACTTC
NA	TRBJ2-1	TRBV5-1	CASSLNMATYNEQFF	TGCGCCAGCAGCTTAAACATGGCAACCTACAATGAGCAGTTCTTC
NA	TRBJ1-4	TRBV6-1	CASSVAFGQGSEKLFF	TGTGCCAGCAGTGTCGCGTTTGGGCAGGGGAGTGAAAAACTGTTTTTT
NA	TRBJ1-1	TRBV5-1	CASSLDAGTTEAFF	TGCGCCAGCAGCTTGGATGCAGGAACCACTGAAGCTTTCTTT
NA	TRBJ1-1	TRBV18	CASSPLDSLGTEAFF	TGTGCCAGCTCACCTTTGGACAGTCTAGGGACTGAAGCTTTCTTT
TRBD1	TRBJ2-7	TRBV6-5	CASSSTGGARISEQYF	TGTGCCAGCAGTTCGACAGGGGGGGCCAGGATCTCCGAGCAGTACTTC
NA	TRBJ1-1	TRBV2	CASSPAGRNTEAFF	TGTGCCAGCAGTCCGGCAGGGCGGAACACTGAAGCTTTCTTT
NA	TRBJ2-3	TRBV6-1	CASSALTGRGTDTQYF	TGTGCCAGCAGTGCCCTTACAGGGAGGGGCACAGATACGCAGTATTTT
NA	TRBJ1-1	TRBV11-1	CASSYTGNTEAFF	TGTGCCAGCAGCTATACAGGGAACACTGAAGCTTTCTTT
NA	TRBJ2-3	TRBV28	CASSFSTSTDTQYF	TGTGCCAGCAGTTTCTCCACAAGCACAGATACGCAGTATTTT
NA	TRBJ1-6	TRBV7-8	CASSSQGEGNSPLHF	TGTGCCAGCAGCTCCCAGGGCGAAGGGAATTCACCCCTCCACTTT
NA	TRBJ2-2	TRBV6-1	CASSEQANTGELFF	TGTGCCAGCAGTGAACAGGCGAACACCGGGGAGCTGTTTTTT
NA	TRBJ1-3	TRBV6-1	CASSDRVDSGNTIYF	TGTGCCAGCAGTGACAGGGTTGACTCTGGAAACACCATATATTTT
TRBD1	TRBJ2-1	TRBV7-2	CASSLQDRVIEQFF	TGTGCCAGCAGCTTACAGGACAGGGTTATTGAGCAGTTCTTC
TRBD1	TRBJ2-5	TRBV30	CAWGTGKETQYF	TGTGCCTGGGGGACAGGGAAAGAGACCCAGTACTTC
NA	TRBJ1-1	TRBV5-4	CASSPQRQNMNTEAFF	TGTGCCAGCAGCCCCCAGCGACAGAACATGAACACTGAAGCTTTCTTT
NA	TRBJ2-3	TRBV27	CASSPRALLTDTQYF	TGTGCCAGCAGTCCCAGGGCCCTTCTCACAGATACGCAGTATTTT
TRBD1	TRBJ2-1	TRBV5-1	CASSHRDSSGEQFF	TGCGCCAGCAGCCACCGGGACAGTTCGGGTGAGCAGTTCTTC
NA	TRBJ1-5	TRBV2	CASRRGGFGGNQPQHF	TGTGCCAGCAGGCGGGGAGGGTTTGGGGGCAATCAGCCCCAGCATTTT
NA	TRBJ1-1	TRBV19	CASTLTVPGEAFF	TGTGCCAGTACCCTCACAGTGCCAGGGGAAGCTTTCTTT
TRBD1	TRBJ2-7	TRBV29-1	CSAQQGNEQYF	TGCAGCGCACAACAGGGGAACGAGCAGTACTTC
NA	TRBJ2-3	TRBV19	CASSIGRGSTDTQYF	TGTGCCAGTAGTATAGGACGCGGGAGCACAGATACGCAGTATTTT
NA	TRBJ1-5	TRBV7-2	CASSPKGDQPQHF	TGTGCCAGCAGCCCCAAAGGGGATCAGCCCCAGCATTTT
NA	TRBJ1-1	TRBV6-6	CASTSGGLMNTEAFF	TGTGCCAGCACTTCCGGCGGGCTCATGAACACTGAAGCTTTCTTT
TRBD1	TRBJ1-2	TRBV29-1	CSVGQGATGYTF	TGCAGCGTGGGACAGGGGGCAACTGGCTACACCTTC
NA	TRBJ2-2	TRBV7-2	CASSRWGGAGTGELFF	TGTGCCAGCAGCCGATGGGGGGGCGCGGGCACCGGGGAGCTGTTTTTT
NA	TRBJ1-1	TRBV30	CAWSHYSFLNTEAFF	TGTGCCTGGAGTCATTACAGTTTTTTGAACACTGAAGCTTTCTTT
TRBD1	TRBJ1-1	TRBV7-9	CASSLMTGETEAFF	TGTGCCAGCAGCCTGATGACAGGGGAGACTGAAGCTTTCTTT
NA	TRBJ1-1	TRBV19	CASSVGNTEAFF	TGTGCCAGTAGTGTCGGGAACACTGAAGCTTTCTTT